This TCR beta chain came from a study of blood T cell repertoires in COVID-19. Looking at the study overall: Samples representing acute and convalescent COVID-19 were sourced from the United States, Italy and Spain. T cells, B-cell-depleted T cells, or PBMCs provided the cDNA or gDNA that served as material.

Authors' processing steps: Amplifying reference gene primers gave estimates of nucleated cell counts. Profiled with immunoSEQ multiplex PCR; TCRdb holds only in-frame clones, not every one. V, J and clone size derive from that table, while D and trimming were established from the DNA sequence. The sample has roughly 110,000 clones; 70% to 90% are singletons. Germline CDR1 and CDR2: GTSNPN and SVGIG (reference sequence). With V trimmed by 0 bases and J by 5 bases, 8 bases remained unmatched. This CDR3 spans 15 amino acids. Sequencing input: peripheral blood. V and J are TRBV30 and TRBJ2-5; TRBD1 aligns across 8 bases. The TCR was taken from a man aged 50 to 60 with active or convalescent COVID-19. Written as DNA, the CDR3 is TGTGCCTGGAGTGTACGGAGACAGGGGATCGAGACCCAGTACTTC. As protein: CAWSVRRQGIETQYF. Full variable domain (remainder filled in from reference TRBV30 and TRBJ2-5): SQTIHQWPATLVQPVGSPLSLECTVEGTSNPNLYWYRQAAGRGLQLLFYSVGIGQISSEVPQNLSASRPQDRQFILSSKKLLLSDSGFYLCAWSVRRQGIETQYFGPGTRLLVL.